The following is a TCR beta chain sequence with its context. Its antigen is undetermined. This sample was included in a study of OX40 agonist ivuxolimab in advanced cancers. Study as a whole: Three patients responded partially, comprising one with hepatocellular carcinoma and two with cutaneous melanoma.

The germline V gene encodes CDR1 SGHDT and CDR2 YYEEEE. V gave up 1 base and J gave up 7 bases; unmatched junction bases: 6. The CDR3 sequence is 15 residues long. Collection of blood occurred at baseline, at cycle 4 day 1, and at cycle 7 day 1. Assay used: immunoSEQ multiplex PCR; TCRdb lists only in-frame clones, some missing. Here the sample spans roughly 32,000 clones, roughly 87% being singletons. Study-wide results and limits: Averaging showed that CD8+ T cells had more expanded clones than CD4+ did.

The sequence was collected from an adult with an advanced solid tumor such as melanoma, head and neck, liver or kidney cancer. Specimen: CD4+ or CD8+ T cells sorted from blood, collected in a trial of the OX40 agonist ivuxolimab. The gene calls are TRBV5-6 and TRBJ1-4; 8 bases are a match to TRBD1. CDR3 DNA sequence: TGTGCCAGCAGCTTGTGGCAGGGGGCTGGTGAAAAACTGTTTTTT. The encoded protein is CASSLWQGAGEKLFF.